What follows is one TCR beta chain and its context. What it recognizes is unknown. The CDR3 has 16 amino acids. Germline-derived CDR1 and CDR2 are SGHRS and YFSETQ. The junction had 9 bases not matched to a gene; V was cut back by 3 bases and J by 5 bases. This specimen belongs to a study of shared clonotypes between healthy human individuals. Study background: The study used three CD4 naive, three CD4 memory, two CD8 naive and one CD8 memory plate per donor. Study findings and constraints: The study generally estimated greater richness for naive than memory subsets. Across a few donors, naive CD4 shared roughly 5%, naive CD8 under 4%, memory CD4 more than 2%, memory CD8 0.4% to 0.5%.

Adults of Caucasian background living in Nashville, Tennessee made up all donors. The data were produced by immunoSEQ multiplex PCR, yet TCRdb's version contains in-frame clones alone and is incomplete. The sample yields 950,000 to 1,100,000 clones, approximately 76% seen once. What was sequenced was memory CD4+ T cells sorted from blood. The subset: CD45RA-negative fraction. The chain recombines TRBV5-1 with TRBJ2-5; 11 positions match TRBD2. This TCR came from a man aged 18 to 30 in good health. CDR3 nucleotide sequence: TGCGCCAGCAGCTATACTAGCGGGAGTATAGAGGAGACCCAGTACTTC. It specifies CASSYTSGSIEETQYF.